A selection of T cell receptor beta chains follows, all from one sample in a study of response to subunit inactivated influenza vaccine. Via MiXCR, TCRdb re-called the RT-PCR reads, giving one row per CDR3 protein. The repertoire holds hundreds of thousands of distinct CDR3 sequences, with roughly 15% as singletons. This specimen consisted of PBMCs from blood, obtained around 15 days before vaccination. The receptors here all came from a man aged 50 to 59 who received an inactivated influenza vaccine. The CDR3 runs from the conserved cysteine through the conserved F or W. D genes are given only for firm matches. Where a row states a size, it is once, few, many or the class of an expanded clone; other rows omit it.

d_gene: TRBD1; j_gene: TRBJ1-2; v_gene: TRBV5-1; abundance: -; CDR3aa: CASGPTGNYGYTF; CDR3nt: TGCGCCAGCGGCCCGACAGGGAACTATGGCTACACCTTC
d_gene: -; j_gene: TRBJ1-1; v_gene: TRBV5-6; abundance: few; CDR3aa: CASRYHRVMNTEAFF; CDR3nt: TGTGCCAGCAGATACCACAGGGTCATGAACACTGAAGCTTTCTTT
d_gene: -; j_gene: TRBJ2-5; v_gene: TRBV7-9; abundance: -; CDR3aa: CASSPQGGGGETQYF; CDR3nt: TGTGCCAGCAGCCCTCAAGGGGGGGGTGGAGAGACCCAGTACTTC
d_gene: TRBD1; j_gene: TRBJ2-5; v_gene: TRBV12-3/TRBV12-4; abundance: -; CDR3aa: CASSFSRRTGHQETQYF; CDR3nt: TGTGCCAGCAGTTTCTCCCGTCGGACAGGCCACCAAGAGACCCAGTACTTC
d_gene: -; j_gene: TRBJ2-5; v_gene: TRBV7-7; abundance: few; CDR3aa: CASSLNPGIGETQYF; CDR3nt: TGTGCTAGCAGCTTAAATCCAGGGATTGGGGAGACCCAGTACTTC
d_gene: TRBD1; j_gene: TRBJ2-1; v_gene: TRBV28; abundance: few; CDR3aa: CASLGQGAYNEQFF; CDR3nt: TGTGCCAGTTTGGGGCAGGGGGCCTACAATGAGCAGTTCTTC
d_gene: -; j_gene: TRBJ2-5; v_gene: TRBV16; abundance: -; CDR3aa: CASSYDTGYQETQYF; CDR3nt: TGTGCCAGCAGCTATGATACAGGGTACCAAGAGACCCAGTACTTC
d_gene: TRBD2; j_gene: TRBJ2-5; v_gene: TRBV5-8; abundance: -; CDR3aa: CASSDSSGRGSETQYF; CDR3nt: TGTGCCAGCAGTGATTCTAGCGGGAGAGGGTCGGAGACCCAGTACTTC
d_gene: TRBD1; j_gene: TRBJ1-1; v_gene: TRBV2; abundance: few; CDR3aa: CASIRQGEMGTEAFF; CDR3nt: TGTGCCAGCATCAGACAGGGGGAGATGGGGACTGAAGCTTTCTTT
d_gene: -; j_gene: TRBJ2-1; v_gene: TRBV2; abundance: -; CDR3aa: CASSEVGYNEQFF; CDR3nt: TGTGCCAGCAGTGAAGTCGGATACAATGAGCAGTTCTTC
d_gene: -; j_gene: TRBJ1-6; v_gene: TRBV6-6; abundance: -; CDR3aa: CASRPRHSPLHF; CDR3nt: TGTGCCAGCAGACCACGCCATTCACCCCTCCACTTT
d_gene: -; j_gene: TRBJ1-1; v_gene: TRBV6-1; abundance: -; CDR3aa: CASSDLLLAVNPEAFF; CDR3nt: TGTGCCAGCAGTGACTTGTTGCTTGCAGTGAATCCTGAAGCTTTCTTT
d_gene: -; j_gene: TRBJ2-3; v_gene: TRBV18; abundance: -; CDR3aa: CASSARLLSATDTQYF; CDR3nt: TGTGCCAGCTCCGCCCGGTTGTTATCGGCCACAGATACGCAGTATTTT
d_gene: -; j_gene: TRBJ1-2; v_gene: TRBV20-1; abundance: few; CDR3aa: CSARVFPLSGYTF; CDR3nt: TGCAGTGCTAGAGTCTTTCCCCTCTCTGGCTACACCTTC
d_gene: -; j_gene: TRBJ2-5; v_gene: TRBV11-1; abundance: -; CDR3aa: CASQSFEYQETQYF; CDR3nt: TGTGCCAGCCAGTCCTTTGAGTACCAAGAGACCCAGTACTTC
d_gene: TRBD2; j_gene: TRBJ2-1; v_gene: TRBV7-3; abundance: -; CDR3aa: CASSSSSGLAGDNEQFF; CDR3nt: TGTGCCAGCAGCTCATCCTCCGGACTAGCGGGGGACAATGAGCAGTTCTTC
d_gene: -; j_gene: TRBJ2-3; v_gene: TRBV28; abundance: -; CDR3aa: CATRDTTSTDTQYF; CDR3nt: TGTGCCACCAGGGACACTACTAGCACAGATACGCAGTATTTT
d_gene: TRBD1; j_gene: TRBJ2-2; v_gene: TRBV7-9; abundance: few; CDR3aa: CASSFPFDRGGTGELFF; CDR3nt: TGTGCCAGCAGCTTCCCATTCGACAGGGGAGGCACCGGGGAGCTGTTTTTT
d_gene: TRBD1; j_gene: TRBJ2-6; v_gene: TRBV12-3/TRBV12-4; abundance: many; CDR3aa: CASSSDRAAGANVLTF; CDR3nt: TGTGCCAGCAGTTCAGACAGGGCTGCTGGGGCCAACGTCCTGACTTTC
d_gene: TRBD2; j_gene: TRBJ2-5; v_gene: TRBV11-2; abundance: many; CDR3aa: CASSWTSGGGETQYF; CDR3nt: TGTGCCAGCAGCTGGACTAGCGGGGGTGGAGAGACCCAGTACTTC
d_gene: -; j_gene: TRBJ2-7; v_gene: TRBV7-9; abundance: -; CDR3aa: CASSHGTVEQYF; CDR3nt: TGTGCCAGCAGCCACGGGACGGTCGAGCAGTACTTC
d_gene: TRBD1; j_gene: TRBJ2-1; v_gene: TRBV6-4; abundance: -; CDR3aa: CASSPRTGGDEQFF; CDR3nt: TGTGCCAGCAGTCCACGGACAGGAGGCGATGAGCAGTTCTTC
d_gene: -; j_gene: TRBJ2-3; v_gene: TRBV4-2; abundance: -; CDR3aa: CASSQMGDTQYF; CDR3nt: TGTGCCAGCAGCCAGATGGGGGATACGCAGTATTTT
d_gene: -; j_gene: TRBJ2-3; v_gene: TRBV29-1; abundance: many; CDR3aa: CSVLRGGGLTTQYF; CDR3nt: TGCAGCGTTCTTAGGGGTGGCGGGCTGACTACGCAGTATTTT
d_gene: -; j_gene: TRBJ1-1; v_gene: TRBV29-1; abundance: many; CDR3aa: CSVGYSGALTEAFF; CDR3nt: TGCAGCGTTGGATATTCAGGGGCCTTGACTGAAGCTTTCTTT
d_gene: -; j_gene: TRBJ1-3; v_gene: TRBV6-1; abundance: few; CDR3aa: CASAGGVYGNTIYF; CDR3nt: TGTGCCAGCGCGGGAGGGGTTTATGGAAACACCATATATTTT
d_gene: -; j_gene: TRBJ2-2; v_gene: TRBV6-2/TRBV6-3; abundance: few; CDR3aa: CASSYSSWPPNTGELFF; CDR3nt: TGTGCCAGCAGTTACTCATCGTGGCCGCCTAACACCGGGGAGCTGTTTTTT
d_gene: -; j_gene: TRBJ2-2; v_gene: TRBV11-2; abundance: -; CDR3aa: CASSRDRSPGELFF; CDR3nt: TGTGCCAGCAGCCGAGATAGAAGCCCTGGGGAGCTGTTTTTT
d_gene: -; j_gene: TRBJ1-1; v_gene: TRBV10-3; abundance: -; CDR3aa: CAISDLARANTEAFF; CDR3nt: TGTGCCATCAGTGATCTCGCCAGGGCGAACACTGAAGCTTTCTTT
d_gene: -; j_gene: TRBJ2-7; v_gene: TRBV15; abundance: -; CDR3aa: CATSLEAGSYEQYF; CDR3nt: TGTGCCACCAGCTTAGAGGCCGGTTCCTACGAGCAGTACTTC
d_gene: -; j_gene: TRBJ2-6; v_gene: TRBV12-3/TRBV12-4; abundance: few; CDR3aa: CASSTGSGANVLTF; CDR3nt: TGTGCCAGCAGTACAGGGTCTGGGGCCAACGTCCTGACTTTC
d_gene: -; j_gene: TRBJ2-5; v_gene: TRBV12-3/TRBV12-4; abundance: many; CDR3aa: CASNPWRRAQYF; CDR3nt: TGTGCCAGCAATCCTTGGAGACGGGCCCAGTACTTC
d_gene: -; j_gene: TRBJ1-1; v_gene: TRBV18; abundance: many; CDR3aa: CASSPMGNTEAFF; CDR3nt: TGTGCCAGCTCACCAATGGGGAACACTGAAGCTTTCTTT
d_gene: -; j_gene: TRBJ1-1; v_gene: TRBV12-3/TRBV12-4; abundance: -; CDR3aa: CASSLAGRFPFNTEAFF; CDR3nt: TGTGCCAGCAGTTTAGCGGGACGGTTCCCCTTTAACACTGAAGCTTTCTTT
d_gene: -; j_gene: TRBJ2-6; v_gene: TRBV20-1; abundance: -; CDR3aa: CSARDLYREESGANVLTF; CDR3nt: TGCAGTGCTAGAGATTTATACAGGGAGGAATCTGGGGCCAACGTCCTGACTTTC
d_gene: -; j_gene: TRBJ1-4; v_gene: TRBV7-6; abundance: few; CDR3aa: CASSLVVQEKLFF; CDR3nt: TGTGCCAGCAGCTTAGTAGTACAGGAAAAACTGTTTTTT
d_gene: -; j_gene: TRBJ2-1; v_gene: TRBV14; abundance: many; CDR3aa: CASSQGWSVSDEQFF; CDR3nt: TGTGCCAGCAGCCAAGGGTGGTCCGTAAGCGATGAGCAGTTCTTC
d_gene: TRBD2; j_gene: TRBJ2-3; v_gene: TRBV4-2; abundance: few; CDR3aa: CASSQDRVGGPTDTQYF; CDR3nt: TGTGCCAGCAGCCAAGATCGGGTGGGAGGGCCGACAGATACGCAGTATTTT
d_gene: -; j_gene: TRBJ2-7; v_gene: TRBV5-5; abundance: -; CDR3aa: CASSPKSSYEQYF; CDR3nt: TGTGCCAGCAGCCCAAAGAGCTCCTACGAGCAGTACTTC
d_gene: TRBD2; j_gene: TRBJ2-1; v_gene: TRBV4-3; abundance: few; CDR3aa: CASSLFPEGLAGEQFF; CDR3nt: TGCGCCAGCAGCCTTTTCCCGGAGGGACTAGCGGGAGAGCAGTTCTTC
d_gene: -; j_gene: TRBJ1-5; v_gene: TRBV6-2/TRBV6-3; abundance: -; CDR3aa: CASRRTTGGHGNQPQHF; CDR3nt: TGTGCCAGCAGAAGAACAACGGGAGGGCATGGTAATCAGCCCCAGCATTTT
d_gene: -; j_gene: TRBJ2-7; v_gene: TRBV7-6; abundance: -; CDR3aa: CASSLEAQTSAPAEQYF; CDR3nt: TGTGCCAGCAGCTTAGAAGCTCAAACCTCAGCTCCTGCCGAGCAGTACTTC
d_gene: -; j_gene: TRBJ2-3; v_gene: TRBV7-9; abundance: few; CDR3aa: CASSLAQASGTQYF; CDR3nt: TGTGCCAGCAGCTTAGCTCAGGCCAGTGGTACGCAGTATTTT
d_gene: -; j_gene: TRBJ2-3; v_gene: TRBV5-1; abundance: -; CDR3aa: CASSPGESTDTQYF; CDR3nt: TGCGCCAGCAGCCCCGGGGAAAGCACAGATACGCAGTATTTT
d_gene: TRBD1; j_gene: TRBJ2-3; v_gene: TRBV12-3/TRBV12-4; abundance: few; CDR3aa: CASSLAIQGMTDTQYF; CDR3nt: TGTGCCAGCAGTTTAGCGATACAGGGGATGACAGATACGCAGTATTTT
d_gene: TRBD2; j_gene: TRBJ2-3; v_gene: TRBV6-2/TRBV6-3; abundance: -; CDR3aa: CASSYRPSGSTTDTQYF; CDR3nt: TGTGCCAGCAGTTACCGGCCTAGCGGGTCCACCACAGATACGCAGTATTTT
d_gene: -; j_gene: TRBJ2-7; v_gene: TRBV6-1; abundance: -; CDR3aa: CASSAYPSPVSRRLLYEQYF; CDR3nt: TGTGCCAGCAGTGCTTACCCCTCCCCAGTCTCTCGCCGGTTGCTCTACGAGCAGTACTTC
d_gene: -; j_gene: TRBJ2-5; v_gene: TRBV10-3; abundance: many; CDR3aa: CAISDSGDQYF; CDR3nt: TGTGCCATCAGTGACTCAGGTGACCAGTACTTC
d_gene: TRBD1; j_gene: TRBJ2-7; v_gene: TRBV6-5; abundance: many; CDR3aa: CASSYSVGTGAYEQYF; CDR3nt: TGTGCCAGCAGTTACTCGGTTGGGACAGGGGCCTACGAGCAGTACTTC
d_gene: -; j_gene: TRBJ2-1; v_gene: TRBV27; abundance: -; CDR3aa: CDSSPGTHPYNEQFF; CDR3nt: TGTGACAGCAGTCCTGGGACACACCCCTACAATGAGCAGTTCTTC
d_gene: -; j_gene: TRBJ2-7; v_gene: TRBV11-2; abundance: -; CDR3aa: CASSLEVATPYEQYF; CDR3nt: TGTGCCAGCAGCTTAGAAGTAGCGACACCCTACGAGCAGTACTTC
d_gene: -; j_gene: TRBJ2-7; v_gene: TRBV9; abundance: few; CDR3aa: CASSVGVGEQYF; CDR3nt: TGTGCCAGCAGCGTAGGGGTGGGGGAGCAGTACTTC
d_gene: -; j_gene: TRBJ2-3; v_gene: TRBV9; abundance: -; CDR3aa: CASSVAPTRSDTQYF; CDR3nt: TGTGCCAGCAGCGTAGCTCCGACTAGATCCGATACGCAGTATTTT
d_gene: -; j_gene: TRBJ2-4; v_gene: TRBV5-6; abundance: -; CDR3aa: CASSGRGIRKNIQYF; CDR3nt: TGTGCCAGCAGCGGAAGGGGAATCCGCAAAAACATTCAGTACTTC